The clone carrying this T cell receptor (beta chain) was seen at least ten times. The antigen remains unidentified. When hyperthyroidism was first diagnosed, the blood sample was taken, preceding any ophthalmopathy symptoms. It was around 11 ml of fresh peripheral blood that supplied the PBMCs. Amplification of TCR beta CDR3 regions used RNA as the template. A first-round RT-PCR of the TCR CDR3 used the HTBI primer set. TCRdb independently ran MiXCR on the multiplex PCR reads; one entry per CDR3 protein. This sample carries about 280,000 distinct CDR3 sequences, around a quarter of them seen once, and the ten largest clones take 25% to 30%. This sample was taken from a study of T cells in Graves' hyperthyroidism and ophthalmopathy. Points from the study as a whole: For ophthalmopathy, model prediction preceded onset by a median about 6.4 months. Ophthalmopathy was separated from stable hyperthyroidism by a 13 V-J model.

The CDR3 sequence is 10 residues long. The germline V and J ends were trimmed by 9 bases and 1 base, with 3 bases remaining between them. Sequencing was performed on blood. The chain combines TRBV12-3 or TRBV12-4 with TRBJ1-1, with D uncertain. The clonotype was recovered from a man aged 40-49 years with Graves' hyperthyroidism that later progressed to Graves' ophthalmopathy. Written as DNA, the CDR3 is TGTGCCAGTGGGAACACTGAAGCTTTCTTT. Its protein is CASGNTEAFF.